The clone carrying this T cell receptor beta chain was found many times. This sample is part of a study of T cells in Graves' hyperthyroidism and ophthalmopathy. V trimming: 3 bases; J trimming: 5 bases; junction bases outside the gene matches: 11. Germline values: CDR1 SGHVS, CDR2 FQNEAQ. The CDR3 runs 18 residues. What was amplified from RNA transcripts were TCR beta CDR3 regions. The HTBI primer set drove a first-round RT-PCR of the TCR CDR3. MiXCR was run by TCRdb on the multiplex PCR reads, yielding one entry per CDR3 protein. In the table there are a few hundred thousand distinct CDR3 sequences, 15% to 19% of which are singletons.

This chain links TRBV7-8 with TRBJ2-1, with 12 bases identical to TRBD2. The sequencing input was blood. This clonotype was obtained from a woman younger than 45 with Graves' hyperthyroidism. The CDR3 reads CASSLWETSGRGHNEQFF. CDR3 nucleotide sequence: TGTGCCAGCAGCTTGTGGGAGACTAGCGGGAGAGGCCACAATGAGCAGTTCTTC.